This TCR beta chain was sequenced for a study of CXCR3-negative and CXCR3-positive naive CD8 T cells. Study outcomes and limitations: Against CXCR3-negative naive cells, CXCR3-positive naive cells showed more hydrophobic TRB CDR3s.

Researchers prepared the TRB cDNA libraries using 5' RACE with UMI labels. TCRdb reanalyzed the 5' RACE reads, giving one entry per CDR3 protein sequence and no DNA. Its clone listing holds about 51,000 distinct CDR3 sequences. Remarks on this clonotype: Its antigen remains unknown.

The CDR3 totals 14 residues. The germline V gene has CDR1 MGHDK and CDR2 SYGVNS. The rearrangement joins TRBV25-1 to TRBJ2-1; TCRdb indicates TRBD1, and absent DNA this call remains unverified. This receptor was taken from a human donor in good health. Some clones in this sample may be carry-over from other donors' samples. Sequencing was carried out using naive CXCR3+ CD8+ T cells from blood. Subset: CD45RO-CCR7+CD27+CD95- naive CD8+ T cells expressing CXCR3 (TNR3+). The CDR3 region is CASKLSGSYNEQFF.